These T cell receptor beta chains were read from a single sample in a study of T cells in Graves' hyperthyroidism and ophthalmopathy. TCRdb redid the calling of the multiplex PCR reads with MiXCR, one entry per CDR3 protein. The sample holds about 270,000 distinct CDR3 sequences, around 15% seen once. Source material: blood. All receptors come from a woman aged 45 to 65 with Graves' hyperthyroidism that later progressed to Graves' ophthalmopathy. The CDR3 runs from the conserved cysteine through the conserved F or W. The D gene is left open where the match is weak. Size is stated for part of the rows, as once, few or many counts, or as a class when the clone is expanded.

clone_size: .; j_call: TRBJ1-3; v_call: TRBV2; d_call: .; cdr3_nt: TGTGCCAGCAGCTTACGGATCACCATATATTTT; cdr3_aa: CASSLRITIYF
clone_size: many; j_call: TRBJ2-5; v_call: TRBV7-9; d_call: TRBD1; cdr3_nt: TGTGCCAGCAGCCGGGGGACAGGGGATCTGGCAGAGACCCAGTACTTC; cdr3_aa: CASSRGTGDLAETQYF
clone_size: few; j_call: TRBJ2-5; v_call: TRBV7-3; d_call: TRBD2; cdr3_nt: TGTGCCAGCAGCCTACTAGCGGGCCTAGAGACCCAGTACTTC; cdr3_aa: CASSLLAGLETQYF
clone_size: many; j_call: TRBJ2-5; v_call: TRBV6-1; d_call: .; cdr3_nt: TGTGCCAGCAGGGAGACAGGCAGAGAGACCCAGTACTTC; cdr3_aa: CASRETGRETQYF
clone_size: .; j_call: TRBJ2-1; v_call: TRBV6-1; d_call: TRBD2; cdr3_nt: TGTGCCAGCAGTCAACTAGCGGCCTCCTACAATGAGCAGTTCTTC; cdr3_aa: CASSQLAASYNEQFF
clone_size: .; j_call: TRBJ2-1; v_call: TRBV9; d_call: .; cdr3_nt: TGTGCCAGCAGCGTAGACCCTTTTAGCAATGAGCAGTTCTTC; cdr3_aa: CASSVDPFSNEQFF
clone_size: few; j_call: TRBJ2-1; v_call: TRBV24-1; d_call: .; cdr3_nt: TGTGCCACCCGTCTGAGCTCCTACAATGAGCAGTTCTTC; cdr3_aa: CATRLSSYNEQFF
clone_size: few; j_call: TRBJ2-3; v_call: TRBV5-4; d_call: TRBD2; cdr3_nt: TGTGCCAGCAGCTTGTCTAGCGGGAGTAGGGCAGATACGCAGTATTTT; cdr3_aa: CASSLSSGSRADTQYF
clone_size: many; j_call: TRBJ2-7; v_call: TRBV2; d_call: .; cdr3_nt: TGTGCCAGCGGACAGACCCTACTCGAGCAGTACTTC; cdr3_aa: CASGQTLLEQYF
clone_size: many; j_call: TRBJ1-2; v_call: TRBV6-5; d_call: .; cdr3_nt: TGTGCCAGCAGTTACAGGGGGGGCGAGGGGAACTATGGCTACACCTTC; cdr3_aa: CASSYRGGEGNYGYTF
clone_size: many; j_call: TRBJ2-7; v_call: TRBV7-2; d_call: .; cdr3_nt: TGTGCCAGCAGCCCCCAGGTGGGCCGGCAGTACTTC; cdr3_aa: CASSPQVGRQYF
clone_size: .; j_call: TRBJ2-5; v_call: TRBV20-1; d_call: .; cdr3_nt: TGCAGTGCTAGAGATTATATGGGTCGAGAGACCCAGTACTTC; cdr3_aa: CSARDYMGRETQYF
clone_size: many; j_call: TRBJ2-3; v_call: TRBV12-3/TRBV12-4; d_call: .; cdr3_nt: TGTGCCAGCAGTAGCAGCGGTGAGGGTTGGCGGGGACCGGACACAGATACGCAGTATTTT; cdr3_aa: CASSSSGEGWRGPDTDTQYF
clone_size: .; j_call: TRBJ1-5; v_call: TRBV6-1; d_call: TRBD1; cdr3_nt: TGTGCCAGCAGTGGCTGGACAGGGGCCTTTCAGCCCCAGCATTTT; cdr3_aa: CASSGWTGAFQPQHF
clone_size: few; j_call: TRBJ1-2; v_call: TRBV6-1; d_call: TRBD1; cdr3_nt: TGTGCCAGCAGATTCGGACAGGGGGACTATGGCTACACCTTC; cdr3_aa: CASRFGQGDYGYTF
clone_size: many; j_call: TRBJ1-2; v_call: TRBV27; d_call: TRBD1; cdr3_nt: TGTGCCAGCAGTTTAGGGACAGGTTTAGACTATGGCTACACCTTC; cdr3_aa: CASSLGTGLDYGYTF
clone_size: many; j_call: TRBJ2-7; v_call: TRBV20-1; d_call: .; cdr3_nt: TGCAGTGTGAACGGTGGGCCCTCTTCCTACGAGCAGTACTTC; cdr3_aa: CSVNGGPSSYEQYF
clone_size: .; j_call: TRBJ2-3; v_call: TRBV7-9; d_call: .; cdr3_nt: TGTGCCAGCAGCCCCTTCACTATGCCCGTCACAGATACGCAGTATTTT; cdr3_aa: CASSPFTMPVTDTQYF
clone_size: many; j_call: TRBJ2-3; v_call: TRBV12-3/TRBV12-4; d_call: TRBD2; cdr3_nt: TGTGCCAGCAGCGGGTTCCTTAGCGGGGTAGGGACAGATACGCAGTATTTT; cdr3_aa: CASSGFLSGVGTDTQYF
clone_size: .; j_call: TRBJ2-1; v_call: TRBV9; d_call: .; cdr3_nt: TGTGCCAGCAGCGTAGCTGCCCGGGCATCCTACAATGAGCAGTTCTTC; cdr3_aa: CASSVAARASYNEQFF
clone_size: many; j_call: TRBJ2-7; v_call: TRBV28; d_call: .; cdr3_nt: TGTGCCAGCAGTTTTAGTTACCCCTCCTACGAGCAGTACTTC; cdr3_aa: CASSFSYPSYEQYF
clone_size: .; j_call: TRBJ1-2; v_call: TRBV7-8; d_call: .; cdr3_nt: TGTGCCAGCAGCTTAGGATCTTTCTATGGCTACACCTTC; cdr3_aa: CASSLGSFYGYTF
clone_size: few; j_call: TRBJ2-3; v_call: TRBV18; d_call: TRBD1; cdr3_nt: TGTGCCAGCTCAGCGGCCGGGACAGCCCTCGAAGGGACGCAGTATTTT; cdr3_aa: CASSAAGTALEGTQYF
clone_size: many; j_call: TRBJ2-4; v_call: TRBV13; d_call: .; cdr3_nt: TGTGCCAGCACCCGCCCCATTCAGTACTTC; cdr3_aa: CASTRPIQYF
clone_size: .; j_call: TRBJ2-1; v_call: TRBV27; d_call: TRBD1; cdr3_nt: TGTGCCAGCATCCAGGGGGCGAACAATGAGCAGTTCTTC; cdr3_aa: CASIQGANNEQFF
clone_size: once; j_call: TRBJ1-1; v_call: TRBV27; d_call: .; cdr3_nt: TGTGCCAGCAGTTTACAGGGGATAAACACTGAAGCTTTCTTT; cdr3_aa: CASSLQGINTEAFF
clone_size: many; j_call: TRBJ2-7; v_call: TRBV20-1; d_call: .; cdr3_nt: TGCAGTGCTAGGGCGCCAGGGGGGTTCCGCTACGAGCAGTACTTC; cdr3_aa: CSARAPGGFRYEQYF